The text below deals with one T cell receptor (beta chain). This entry is derived from a study of T cell repertoires in cytomegalovirus infection. TCRdb redid the calling of the reads with MiXCR, one entry per CDR3 protein. The sample has about 450,000 distinct CDR3 sequences, 30% to 40% seen once; the top ten hold about 13%. V lost 5 bases and J lost 7, with 9 bases in between. CDR3 length: 13 amino acids. The origin of this receptor is a human donor in good health (CMV status not recorded). Some clones in this sample may be carry-over from other donors' samples. Sample: PBMCs. The chain uses TRBV12-3 or TRBV12-4 and TRBJ1-6; D gene uncertain. Here the CDR3 reads CASSVTENSPLHF. The CDR3 nucleotides are TGTGCCAGCAGTGTAACAGAGAATTCACCCCTCCACTTT.